This TCR beta chain was identified during a study of cytomegalovirus exposure and HLA in healthy donors. This clone was observed once. Here immunoSEQ multiplex PCR was the method, and the copy in TCRdb shows in-frame clones only, minus some. There are about 98,000 clones in the sample; around nine tenths occur only once, and more than 3% lies in the top ten. The CDR3 has 13 residues. Germline lookup yields CDR1 LGHNA and CDR2 YNFKEQ. V was clipped by 0 bases and J by 6 bases, with 9 bases between them. This clonotype was obtained from a woman between 25 and 40 years old in good health and CMV-seronegative. The rearrangement uses TRBV4-2 and TRBJ2-7, with D hard to call. Sequenced input: PBMCs. CDR3 protein: CASSQEITSEQYF. The CDR3 DNA sequence: TGTGCCAGCAGCCAAGAAATTACTTCCGAGCAGTACTTC.